This T cell receptor beta chain was recovered during a study of neurological immune-mediated disorders. MiXCR, applied by TCRdb to the 5' RACE reads, yields one record per CDR3 protein. The data contain 25,000 to 35,000 distinct CDR3 sequences, 12% of them singletons. This clonotype was observed at least ten times. This CDR3 has 12 residues. J was trimmed by 8 bases and V by 4 bases; bases with no gene match: 2. Germline V gives CDR1 SGHDT, CDR2 YYEEEE. This receptor was identified in a man in his sixties in good health. The J gene is TRBJ2-2, the V gene TRBV5-6, with TRBD1 matching 7 bases. What was sequenced was PBMCs. In DNA, the CDR3 is TGTGCCAGCAGCAGACAGGGAGGGGAGCTGTTTTTT. It specifies CASSRQGGELFF.